The clone carrying this TCR beta chain was seen a few times. Its target is not known. This entry is derived from a study of T-cell memory formation after mild COVID-19. The junction had 6 bases not matched to a gene; V was cut back by 1 base and J by 10 bases. This CDR3 is built from 14 residues. Germline V gives CDR1 LGHDT, CDR2 YNNKEL (reference sequence). Study-wide results and limits: The SARS-CoV-2 specificity of second-wave clones reaching peak at day 37 remained unverified.

Barcoded TCR alpha and TCR beta cDNA libraries with UMIs came from 5'RACE using constant-segment primers. TCRdb reprocessed the 5' RACE reads with MiXCR, giving one entry per CDR3 protein. The sample includes some 320,000 distinct CDR3 sequences, approximately 14% of them seen just once. The rearrangement joins TRBV3-1 to TRBJ2-1; TRBD2 matches at 8 bases. The sequence came from a man between 18 and 29 years old who had mild COVID-19 (a few samples of this study predate the infection). Cell type and time point are not known. Sequenced material: PBMCs or a T cell subset sorted from them (not recorded which). The chain's CDR3 is CASSQGYRGGEQFF. CDR3 bases: TGTGCCAGCAGCCAAGGCTATCGGGGGGGGGAGCAGTTCTTC.